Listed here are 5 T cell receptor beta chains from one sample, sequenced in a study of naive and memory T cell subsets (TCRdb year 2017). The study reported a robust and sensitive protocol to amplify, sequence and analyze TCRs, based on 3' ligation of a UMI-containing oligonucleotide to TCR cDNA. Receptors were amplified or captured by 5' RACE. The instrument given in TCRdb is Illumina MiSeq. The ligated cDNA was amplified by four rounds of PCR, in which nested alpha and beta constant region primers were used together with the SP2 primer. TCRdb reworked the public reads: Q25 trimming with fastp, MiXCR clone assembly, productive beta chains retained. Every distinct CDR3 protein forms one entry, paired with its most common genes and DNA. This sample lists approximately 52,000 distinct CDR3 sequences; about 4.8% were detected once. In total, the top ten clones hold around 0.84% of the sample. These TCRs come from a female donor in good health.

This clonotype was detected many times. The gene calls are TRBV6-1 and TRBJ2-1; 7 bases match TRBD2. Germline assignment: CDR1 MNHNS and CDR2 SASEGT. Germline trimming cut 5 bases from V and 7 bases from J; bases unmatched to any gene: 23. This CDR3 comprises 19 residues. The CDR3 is CASSKGAGPGLVGWNEQFF. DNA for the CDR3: TGTGCCAGCAGTAAAGGCGCGGGCCCCGGACTAGTCGGGTGGAATGAGCAGTTCTTC.

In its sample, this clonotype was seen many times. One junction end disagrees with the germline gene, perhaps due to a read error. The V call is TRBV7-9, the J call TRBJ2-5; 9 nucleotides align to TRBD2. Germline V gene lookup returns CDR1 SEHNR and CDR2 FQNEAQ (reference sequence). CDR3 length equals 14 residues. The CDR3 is CASNLAGAQETQYF. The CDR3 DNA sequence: TGTGCCAGCAACTTAGCGGGGGCCCAAGAGACCCAGTACTTC.

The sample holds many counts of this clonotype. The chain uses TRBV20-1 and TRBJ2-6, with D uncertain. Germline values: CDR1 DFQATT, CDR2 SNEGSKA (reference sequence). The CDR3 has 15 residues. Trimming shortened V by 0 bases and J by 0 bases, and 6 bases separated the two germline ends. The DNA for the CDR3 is TGCAGTGCTAGAGATCTCCGCTCTGGGGCCAACGTCCTGACTTTC. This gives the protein CSARDLRSGANVLTF.

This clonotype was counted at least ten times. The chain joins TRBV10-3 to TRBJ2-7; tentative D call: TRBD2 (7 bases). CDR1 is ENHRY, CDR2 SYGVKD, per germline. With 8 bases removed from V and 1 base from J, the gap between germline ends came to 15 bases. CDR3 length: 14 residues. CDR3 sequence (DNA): TGTGCCATCGGGGGGGCCCGGGGGTCCTACGAGCAGTACTTC. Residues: CAIGGARGSYEQYF.

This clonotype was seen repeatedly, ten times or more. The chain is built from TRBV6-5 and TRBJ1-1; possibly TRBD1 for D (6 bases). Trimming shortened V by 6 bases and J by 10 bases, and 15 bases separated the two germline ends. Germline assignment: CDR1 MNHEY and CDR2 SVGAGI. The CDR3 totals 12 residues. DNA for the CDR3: TGTGCCAGCAGAAAGACGGACAGCCGAGCTTTCTTT. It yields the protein CASRKTDSRAFF.